This T cell receptor (beta chain) was sequenced for a study of cytomegalovirus exposure and HLA in healthy donors. The V and J ends lost 3 bases and 1 base respectively, with 8 bases between them. This CDR3 is built from 13 residues. Germline-derived CDR1 and CDR2 are SQVTM and ANQGSEA. 60 Vbeta and 13 Jbeta primers were used in PCR. Data came from immunoSEQ multiplex PCR; TCRdb stores just in-frame clones and leaves some out. This table holds some 65,000 clones, approximately 75% found once. Worth noting for this clone: No antigen is known for it.

General observations from the study: CMV antigen specificity was confirmed in vitro for a few CMV-associated chains. TCR beta chains associated with HLA were, in a later analysis, more clonally expanded than equally common others.

This clonotype originated in a man aged 50-59 years in good health and CMV-seropositive. The sequencing sample was made of PBMCs. The chain is built from TRBV29-1 and TRBJ2-3; a possible D gene is TRBD1 (6 bases). The CDR3 protein is CSVERQGTDTQYF. CDR3 DNA: TGCAGCGTTGAGCGACAGGGCACAGATACGCAGTATTTT.